This TCR beta chain was obtained from a study of blood T cells in healthy people across ages. This clonotype has only a few counts. Its antigen remains unidentified. Overall study findings and caveats: The long-lived group displayed more naive CD4+ cells, plus higher diversity, than the aged donors did. Getting older went along with TCR beta diversity per million T cells dropping roughly linearly.

V shed 2 bases and J shed 1 base, with 11 bases lying between them. The CDR3 length is 15 residues. For the second PCR, which ran for about 6 to 11 cycles, a sample-barcoded 5' primer and a J-beta primer mix were used. Every cDNA molecule bore a tag from a template-switch adaptor containing 12 random nucleotides. TCRdb reprocessed the 5' RACE reads via MiXCR and lists one record per CDR3 protein. This sample has hundreds of thousands of distinct CDR3 sequences; more than 40% occur once, and the top ten carry roughly 30%. V is TRBV12-3 or TRBV12-4 and J is TRBJ2-5; a weak D match, TRBD2 (6 bases). The sequence came from a woman aged 60-75 years in good health. The material sequenced was blood. The chain's CDR3 is CASSLSGSVQETQYF. The CDR3 bases are TGTGCCAGCAGTTTAAGCGGGTCCGTCCAAGAGACCCAGTACTTC.